The 30 T cell receptor beta chains below come from one sample, sequenced in a study of blood T cell repertoires in COVID-19 (TCRdb year 2020). Receptor amplification or capture employed the immunoSEQ multiplex PCR assay. Entries here come from immuneACCESS through TCRdb and include only in-frame sequences with V and J called. Some clones fail to appear in such tables; in the studies checked, an unresolved V gene covers under half of the shortfall, and the cause of the remainder is unknown. Counted in this sample were 220,000 or so clones; around 81% of them appeared once. Around 5.4% of the sample goes to the ten largest clones. Material for sequencing was peripheral blood. The receptors originated from a woman aged 70-85 years with acute or convalescent COVID-19.

V usage is TRBV3-1 (or the pseudogene TRBV3-2) and J usage is TRBJ2-1; TRBD2 agrees at 8 bases. Germline-derived CDR1 and CDR2 are LGHDT and YNNKEL (reference sequence). Losses at the gene ends were 5 bases for V and 3 bases for J; bases not matched to a gene: 15. This CDR3 is 18 amino acids long. The chain's CDR3 is CASSSRGAGALLYNEQFF. CDR3 nucleotide sequence: TGTGCCAGCAGCTCTCGAGGAGCGGGAGCCCTACTCTACAATGAGCAGTTCTTC.

J is TRBJ1-3 and V is TRBV10-3; no firm D call. CDR1 ENHRY and CDR2 SYGVKD come from the germline V gene. The CDR3 sequence is 12 residues long. In DNA, the CDR3 is TGTGCGCTCGGAGGAGGGGGAAACACCATATATTTT. As protein: CALGGGGNTIYF.

The chain recombines TRBV19 with TRBJ2-2; 10 nucleotides agree with TRBD2. With V trimmed by 5 bases and J by 6 bases, 6 bases remained unmatched. Germline V gene sequence: CDR1 LNHDA, CDR2 SQIVND (reference sequence). CDR3 size: 15 residues. The DNA for the CDR3 is TGTGCCAGTAGTCCGTCAGCGGGAGGGCCCGGGGAGCTGTTTTTT. As protein: CASSPSAGGPGELFF.

The V and J genes are TRBV27 and TRBJ1-3, with D hard to call. This CDR3 contains 13 residues. Between the trimmed V and J ends, which lost 10 bases and 3 bases, there was a span of 13 bases. CDR1 and CDR2 (germline): MNHEY, SMNVEV (reference sequence). CDR3 DNA sequence: TGTGCCAAAACAGCGGTAGGTGGAAACACCATATATTTT. Encoded protein: CAKTAVGGNTIYF.

J is TRBJ1-1 and V is TRBV5-1, with D perhaps TRBD1 (6 bases). Trimming left V 3 bases short and J 1 base short, with 13 bases between. The germline V gene has CDR1 SGHRS and CDR2 YFSETQ. The CDR3 runs to 15 residues. The CDR3 here is CASSSGQGPNTEAFF. The CDR3 nucleotides are TGCGCCAGCAGCTCGGGGCAGGGGCCGAACACTGAAGCTTTCTTT.

V is TRBV5-1 and J is TRBJ2-3; TRBD2 matches at 10 bases. Germline lookup yields CDR1 SGHRS and CDR2 YFSETQ. Trimming took 5 bases from V and 0 from J; bases not matched to a gene: 3. This CDR3 contains 15 residues. CDR3 loop: CASRTSGTSTDTQYF. CDR3 DNA sequence: TGCGCCAGCAGAACTAGCGGGACTAGCACAGATACGCAGTATTTT. Filled out from reference TRBV5-1 and TRBJ2-3, the complete variable domain reads KAGVTQTPRYLIKTRGQQVTLSCSPISGHRSVSWYQQTPGQGLQFLFEYFSETQRNKGNFPGRFSGRQFSNSRSEMNVSTLELGDSALYLCASRTSGTSTDTQYFGPGTRLTVL.

The genes are TRBV5-6 and TRBJ2-7; D remains ambiguous. From germline, CDR1 is SGHDT and CDR2 YYEEEE. The CDR3 is 11 residues long. With 3 bases removed from V and 6 bases from J, the gap between germline ends came to 7 bases. The CDR3 sequence: CASSSIGEQYF. CDR3 nucleotide sequence: TGTGCCAGCAGCTCAATCGGCGAGCAGTACTTC.

The genes are TRBV7-8 and TRBJ2-1; D uncertain. V was cut by 5 bases and J by 0 bases, with 11 bases left in between. Germline assignment: CDR1 SGHVS and CDR2 FQNEAQ. There are 15 residues in the CDR3. In DNA, the CDR3 is TGTGCCAGCAGCGCCCGAACAAGCTCCTACAATGAGCAGTTCTTC. Encoded protein: CASSARTSSYNEQFF. The whole variable domain, filled in from reference TRBV7-8 and TRBJ2-1, reads GAGVSQSPRYKVAKRGQDVALRCDPISGHVSLFWYQQALGQGPEFLTYFQNEAQLDKSGLPSDRFFAERPEGSVSTLKIQRTQQEDSAVYLCASSARTSSYNEQFFGPGTRLTVL.

The V call is TRBV12-3 or TRBV12-4, the J call TRBJ2-1, with D tentatively TRBD2 (6 bases). Trimming shortened V by 3 bases and J by 7 bases, and 10 bases separated the two germline ends. The CDR3 is made up of 13 amino acids. In DNA, the CDR3 is TGTGCCAGCAGTTTTCGGGGGTTTAATGAGCAGTTCTTC. Amino acid sequence: CASSFRGFNEQFF.

This clone appeared a single time. The chain joins TRBV28 to TRBJ1-6, with 8 positions matching TRBD1. V trimming: 6 bases; J trimming: 1 base; junction bases outside the gene matches: 8. The germline V gene has CDR1 MDHEN and CDR2 SYDVKM. This CDR3 has 17 residues. As DNA, the CDR3 is TGTGCCAGCAGACGCCTTACAGGGGGATCCTATAATTCACCCCTCCACTTT. This gives the protein CASRRLTGGSYNSPLHF.

The genes are TRBV15 and TRBJ1-2; D might be TRBD1 (5 bases). The CDR3 covers 14 residues. V was clipped by 0 bases and J by 2 bases, with 7 bases between them. Germline V CDR1 and CDR2: LNHNV, YYDKDF (reference sequence). CDR3 loop: CATSREGGNYGYTF. For the CDR3, the DNA is TGTGCCACCAGCAGAGAGGGGGGGAACTATGGCTACACCTTC.

V usage is TRBV6-5 and J usage is TRBJ1-2; 7 bases map to TRBD1. This CDR3 is 12 amino acids long. Germline V gene data show CDR1 as MNHEY and CDR2 as SVGAGI. The V segment lost 6 bases and the J segment 6 bases; nucleotides outside the gene matches: 4. CDR3 sequence: CASSPTGNGYTF. As DNA, the CDR3 is TGTGCCAGCAGCCCGACAGGGAATGGCTACACCTTC.

This sequence joins TRBV10-2 and TRBJ2-1; a possible D gene is TRBD1 (6 bases). Trimming left V 8 bases short and J 6 bases short, with 14 bases between. The germline V gene encodes CDR1 WSHSY and CDR2 SAAADI. The CDR3 is 13 residues long. DNA of the CDR3: TGCGCCAGCGGACAGACAGGCGCCAATGAGCAGTTCTTC. Translated, it gives CASGQTGANEQFF.

This clone was counted between two and nine times. The rearrangement uses TRBV24-1 and TRBJ1-5; D possibly corresponds to TRBD1 (6 bases). From germline, CDR1 is KGHDR and CDR2 SFDVKD. Trimming shortened V by 4 bases and J by 4 bases, and 16 bases separated the two germline ends. The CDR3 is 16 amino acids. CDR3 sequence reads: CATSDPRGGPNQPQHF. The DNA of the CDR3 is TGTGCCACCAGTGACCCGAGAGGGGGTCCGAATCAGCCCCAGCATTTT.

There are a few counts of this clone. The chain's CDR3 is CSAGTSGRTDTQYF. CDR3 nucleotide sequence: TGCAGCGCCGGGACTAGCGGGAGAACAGATACGCAGTATTTT. The chain links TRBV29-1 to TRBJ2-3; 14 nucleotides align to TRBD2. The ends lost 7 bases at V and 3 bases at J; junction bases unmatched: 3. Germline values: CDR1 SQVTM, CDR2 ANQGSEA. The CDR3 runs 14 residues.

The chain uses TRBV6-5 and TRBJ1-1, with D possibly TRBD1 on 5 matching bases. This CDR3 region has 15 residues. Trimming stripped 6 bases from V and 0 bases from J, with 14 bases between. The germline V gene encodes CDR1 MNHEY and CDR2 SVGAGI. Here the CDR3 reads CASSWEGRMNTEAFF. The CDR3 coding sequence is TGTGCCAGCAGCTGGGAGGGACGGATGAACACTGAAGCTTTCTTT.

The chain carries TRBV6-6 and TRBJ1-1; no clear D gene. The germline V gene has CDR1 MNHNY and CDR2 SVGAGI (reference sequence). The CDR3 length is 14 residues. V was clipped by 2 bases and J by 1 base, with 8 bases between them. The DNA of the CDR3 is TGTGCCAGCAGTTACGCCGCCGGGAACACTGAAGCTTTCTTT. Amino acids: CASSYAAGNTEAFF.

The V gene is TRBV6-1, the J gene TRBJ1-5; 7 positions agree with TRBD1. V dropped 2 bases and J dropped 5; count of bases not matched to a gene: 6. Germline V lookup: CDR1 MNHNS, CDR2 SASEGT. The CDR3 extends over 15 amino acids. The CDR3 nucleotides read TGTGCCAGCAGTGAAAACACAGGGGTGGATCAGCCCCAGCATTTT. It yields the protein CASSENTGVDQPQHF.

This clone appeared a few times. In the same sample, other DNA sequences code for this CDR3. The chain joins TRBV19 to TRBJ2-5; the match to TRBD2 covers 7 bases. CDR1 is LNHDA and CDR2 is SQIVND in the germline V gene (reference sequence). The ends lost 5 bases at V and 2 bases at J; junction bases unmatched: 5. The CDR3 is made up of 14 amino acids. CDR3 sequence reads: CASSPGGGQETQYF. The CDR3 nucleotides are TGTGCCAGTAGTCCTGGGGGAGGGCAAGAGACCCAGTACTTC.

V gene TRBV6-1 combines with J gene TRBJ1-2; 7 bases match TRBD1. Per germline, CDR1 MNHNS and CDR2 SASEGT. The CDR3 spans 14 residues. J gave up 4 bases and V 1 base, and 3 bases lay outside the gene matches. In DNA form, the CDR3 reads TGTGCCAGCAGTGAAGGAGGGGGCGTCTATGGCTACACCTTC. This encodes CASSEGGGVYGYTF.

The chain uses TRBV7-2 and TRBJ1-3; D is unclear. Trimming removed 1 base at V and 1 base at J, with 8 bases between. This CDR3 has 15 amino acids. Germline V CDR1 and CDR2: SGHTA, FQGNSA. This chain's CDR3 is CASSLGVKSGNTIYF. Written as DNA, the CDR3 is TGTGCCAGCAGCTTAGGAGTCAAATCTGGAAACACCATATATTTT.

The rearrangement uses TRBV29-1 and TRBJ1-2; maybe TRBD1 (5 bases). V lost 7 bases and J 8 bases, leaving 20 bases between the germline ends. CDR1 is SQVTM and CDR2 is ANQGSEA in the germline V gene. This CDR3 spans 13 amino acids. The CDR3 loop is CSARGSTDTGYTF. In nucleotides, the CDR3 is TGCAGCGCCCGCGGGAGTACGGACACAGGCTACACCTTC.

The chain carries TRBV6-5 and TRBJ2-7; 7 bases are shared with TRBD2. V lost 0 bases, J lost 2 bases, and 4 bases stayed unmatched. CDR3 length equals 15 residues. CDR1 is MNHEY, CDR2 SVGAGI, per germline. The CDR3: CASSYSAGLAYEQYF. The CDR3 DNA follows: TGTGCCAGCAGTTACTCGGCCGGACTAGCCTACGAGCAGTACTTC.

This chain links TRBV29-1 with TRBJ2-1; the match to TRBD2 covers 7 bases. This CDR3 has 14 amino acids. Germline lookup yields CDR1 SQVTM and CDR2 ANQGSEA. J gave up 4 bases and V 3 bases, and 6 bases lay outside the gene matches. This CDR3 reads CSVEVGGLYNEQFF. The CDR3 DNA reads as TGCAGCGTTGAGGTGGGAGGGTTATACAATGAGCAGTTCTTC.

The chain links TRBV24-1 to TRBJ1-1; TRBD1 matches at 7 bases. The CDR3 consists of 14 residues. Germline CDR1 is KGHDR and CDR2 is SFDVKD. V lost 4 bases to trimming and J lost 11 bases; unmatched junction nucleotides: 12. The DNA of the CDR3 is TGTGCCACCAGTGAACCGGGACAGACCTATCCTGCTTTCTTT. It is translated as CATSEPGQTYPAFF.

A word on this clone: This same CDR3 is encoded by further DNA sequences in the sample. The rearrangement joins TRBV12-3 or TRBV12-4 to TRBJ1-1; no clear D gene. V was pared by 5 bases and J by 0 bases, with 4 bases between. The CDR3 contains 12 residues. CDR3 DNA: TGTGCCAGCAGTCCTATGAACACTGAAGCTTTCTTT. Its translation is CASSPMNTEAFF.

The chain combines TRBV18 with TRBJ1-1; no firm D call. Trimming removed 0 bases at V and 1 base at J, with 9 bases between. The CDR3 consists of 15 residues. Germline lookup yields CDR1 KGHSH and CDR2 LQKENI. The CDR3 region is CASSPPWAGNTEAFF. CDR3 nucleotides: TGTGCCAGCTCACCACCATGGGCAGGGAACACTGAAGCTTTCTTT.

This chain joins TRBV6-1 and TRBJ2-3, with a weak D call TRBD1 (6 bases). Looked up from germline, CDR1 is MNHNS and CDR2 is SASEGT. V lost 3 bases and J lost 1, with 11 bases in between. The CDR3 consists of 15 residues. CDR3 in DNA: TGTGCCAGCAGTGAGACAGGTCTTCGCACAGATACGCAGTATTTT. This encodes CASSETGLRTDTQYF.

The chain is built from TRBV3-1 (or the pseudogene TRBV3-2) and TRBJ2-7; D may be TRBD2 (5 bases). This CDR3 has 14 residues. V lost 1 base and J lost 5, with 12 bases in between. CDR1 is LGHDT, CDR2 YNNKEL, per germline (reference sequence). The CDR3 DNA follows: TGTGCCAGCAGCCAAGGAGGGTATCAGAACGAGCAGTACTTC. Its translation: CASSQGGYQNEQYF.

The V gene is TRBV7-6, the J gene TRBJ2-2; 9 positions match TRBD2. Trimming at V came to 1 base and at J to 2 bases, leaving 5 bases not matched to a gene. The CDR3 loop spans 17 amino acids. The germline CDR1 and CDR2 sequences are SGHVS and FNYEAQ. CDR3 sequence: CASSLVGLATNTGELFF. The CDR3 coding sequence is TGTGCCAGCAGCTTAGTAGGACTAGCGACAAACACCGGGGAGCTGTTTTTT.